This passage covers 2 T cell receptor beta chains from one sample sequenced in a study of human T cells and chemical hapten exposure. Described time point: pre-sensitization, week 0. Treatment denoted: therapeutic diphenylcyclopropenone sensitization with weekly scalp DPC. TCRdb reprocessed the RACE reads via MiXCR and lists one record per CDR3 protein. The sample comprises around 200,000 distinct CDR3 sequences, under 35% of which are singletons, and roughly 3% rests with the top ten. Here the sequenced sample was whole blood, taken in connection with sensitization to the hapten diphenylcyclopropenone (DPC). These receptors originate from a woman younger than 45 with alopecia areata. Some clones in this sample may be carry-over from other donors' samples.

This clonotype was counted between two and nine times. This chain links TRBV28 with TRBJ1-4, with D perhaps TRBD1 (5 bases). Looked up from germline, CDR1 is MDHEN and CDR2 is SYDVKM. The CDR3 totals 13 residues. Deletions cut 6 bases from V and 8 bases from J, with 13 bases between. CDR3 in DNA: TGTGCCAGCAGCGGGGCGTCGAGAGAAAAACTGTTTTTT. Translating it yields CASSGASREKLFF. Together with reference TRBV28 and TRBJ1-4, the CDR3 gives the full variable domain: DVKVTQSSRYLVKRTGEKVFLECVQDMDHENMFWYRQDPGLGLRLIYFSYDVKMKEKGDIPEGYSVSREKKERFSLILESASTNQTSMYLCASSGASREKLFFGSGTQLSVL.

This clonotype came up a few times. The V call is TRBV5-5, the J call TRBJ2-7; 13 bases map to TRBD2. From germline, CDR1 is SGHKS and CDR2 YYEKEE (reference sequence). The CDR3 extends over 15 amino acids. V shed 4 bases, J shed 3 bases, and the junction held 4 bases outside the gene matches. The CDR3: CASSTGLAGLYEQYF. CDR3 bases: TGTGCCAGCAGCACGGGACTAGCGGGACTCTACGAGCAGTACTTC.